This T cell receptor (beta chain) originates from a study of CD8 T cells in Susac syndrome. Whole-study results and caveats: The study's TCR sequencing and HLA analysis drew on a certain number of individuals. That number was acknowledged as relatively small.

Concerning this clonotype itself: Its antigen is currently unknown.

RNA in amounts of roughly 0.5 to 1 ug was reverse transcribed with random hexamers. A multiplex approach, immunoSEQ multiplex PCR, amplified TCR beta CDR3 across 54 Vbeta and 13 Jbeta. TCRdb reprocessed the immunoSEQ multiplex PCR reads via MiXCR and lists one record per CDR3 protein. The table has approximately 120,000 distinct CDR3 sequences, around 94% seen once. The V and J ends lost 4 bases and 5 bases, in that order; junction bases with no gene match: 12. CDR1 and CDR2 from the germline V gene are MNHEY and SVGEGT. The CDR3 contains 16 residues. Sequencing of TCR beta drew on CD8+ and CD4+ T cells from blood. Through negative isolation, CD4+ and CD8+ T cells were obtained, while TEMRA cells were enriched using FACS.

The source of this sequence is a human donor in good health. Sequencing used CD4+ T cells from PBMCs. This chain links TRBV6-2 or TRBV6-3 with TRBJ2-5, with TRBD2 matching over 8 bases. DNA of the CDR3: TGTGCCAGCAGTTTATATCCAGCGGGAGCTCGGGAGACCCAGTACTTC. Protein: CASSLYPAGARETQYF.